Listed here are 22 T cell receptor beta chains from one sample, sequenced in a study of CD8+CD57+ T cells in acquired aplastic anemia. For CDR3 and TCR beta VDJ profiling, genomic DNA was the template used. MiXCR, run by TCRdb on the reads, gives a single entry per CDR3 protein. The table has some 70,000 distinct CDR3 sequences, roughly half seen once. Sequenced material: sorted CD4+, CD8+, or CD8+CD57+ T cells (not recorded which) from PBMCs. Source of these receptors: a human donor in good health, serving as a control.

This chain uses TRBV7-8 with TRBJ2-5; 13 nucleotides align to TRBD2. The V segment lost 5 bases and the J segment 2 bases; nucleotides outside the gene matches: 8. The CDR3 length is 17 residues. The V gene's germline CDR1 is SGHVS and CDR2 FQNEAQ. DNA of the CDR3: TGTGCCAGCAGCCCACCCGGACTAGCGGGAGAACAAGAGACCCAGTACTTC. Translating it yields CASSPPGLAGEQETQYF.

The chain couples TRBV10-3 to TRBJ2-3; D is unclear. The CDR3 has 14 amino acids. Germline-derived CDR1 and CDR2 are ENHRY and SYGVKD. Trimming took 11 bases from V and 1 from J, leaving 16 bases between them. CDR3 region: CAVGDIPGTDTQYF. The CDR3 DNA reads as TGTGCCGTCGGAGATATACCCGGCACAGATACGCAGTATTTT.

This clonotype was observed a few times. A much larger clone lies one base from this, so it may be a read error. The rearrangement uses TRBV12-3 or TRBV12-4 and TRBJ2-1; D gene unclear. The CDR3 extends over 13 amino acids. CDR3 coding DNA: TGTGTCAGCAGTTTATATTCGGGCAATGAGCAGTTCTTC. Protein: CVSSLYSGNEQFF.

The CDR3 DNA reads as TGTGCCAGCAGTGAAGAAAAGGGGTTTAACTATGGCTACACCTTC. Protein sequence: CASSEEKGFNYGYTF. The rearrangement joins TRBV25-1 to TRBJ1-2; TRBD1 might be the D (5 bases). V dropped 2 bases and J dropped 1 base, with 11 bases sitting between them. CDR3 length: 15 residues. Germline V gene data show CDR1 as MGHDK and CDR2 as SYGVNS.

This clonotype was seen repeatedly, ten times or more. V usage is TRBV4-1 and J usage is TRBJ2-5; D not certain. Trimming pared 1 base from V and 5 bases from J, leaving 8 bases between. The CDR3 runs to 13 residues. The germline CDR1 and CDR2 sequences are MGHRA and YSYEKL. CDR3 sequence: CASSQAAGETQYF. The CDR3 nucleotides are TGCGCCAGCAGCCAAGCTGCCGGGGAGACCCAGTACTTC.

The CDR3 region has the DNA TGTGCCAGCAGCCTCCGTACGGGCATTCAGTACTTC. Its translation is CASSLRTGIQYF. V usage is TRBV11-3 and J usage is TRBJ2-4; no clear D. The CDR3 totals 12 residues. Trimming cost V 5 bases and J 9 bases, with 11 bases left between them. Germline CDR1 reads SGHNT; CDR2 reads YENEEA.

This chain joins TRBV24-1 and TRBJ2-5; no definite D call. The V gene lost 11 bases and the J gene lost 5 bases, with 23 bases spanning the gap. CDR3 length: 15 amino acids. The germline CDR1 and CDR2 sequences are KGHDR and SFDVKD. The DNA for the CDR3 is TGTGCCAGCAGCCAGACCAAAGGACCTCGGGAGACCCAGTACTTC. It yields the protein CASSQTKGPRETQYF.

This clonotype was recorded only once. This chain joins TRBV10-3 and TRBJ2-7; the D gene could be TRBD1 or TRBD2 (6 bases each). Germline V gene data show CDR1 as ENHRY and CDR2 as SYGVKD. The CDR3 is 13 residues long. The V end lost 7 bases, the J end lost 5 bases, and 15 bases lay between the germline ends. The CDR3 reads CAITGGFVDEQYF. CDR3 DNA: TGTGCCATCACCGGGGGCTTCGTCGACGAGCAGTACTTC.

The chain couples TRBV7-8 to TRBJ2-3; D unresolved. Germline CDR1 reads SGHVS; CDR2 reads FQNEAQ. CDR3 length equals 16 residues. With 7 bases removed from V and 1 base from J, the gap between germline ends came to 18 bases. CDR3 nucleotides: TGTGCCAGCATTCAAACGGCAGCCGTTGGCACAGATACGCAGTATTTT. It yields the protein CASIQTAAVGTDTQYF.

This chain links TRBV12-3 or TRBV12-4 with TRBJ1-2, with D maybe TRBD1 (6 bases). This CDR3 has 12 amino acids. The V end was cut by 4 bases, the J end by 4 bases, with 7 bases between. CDR3 sequence reads: CASSWTVYGYTF. DNA of the CDR3: TGTGCCAGCAGTTGGACAGTCTATGGCTACACCTTC.

In its sample, this clonotype was seen many times. CDR3: CAWSVGGYGYTF. In DNA, the CDR3 is TGTGCCTGGAGTGTCGGGGGGTATGGCTACACCTTC. V is TRBV30 and J is TRBJ1-2; possibly TRBD1 for D (5 bases). CDR1 is GTSNPN, CDR2 SVGIG, per germline (reference sequence). V dropped 0 bases and J dropped 5 bases, with 7 bases sitting between them. The CDR3 spans 12 residues.

At least ten counts were recorded for this clonotype. V usage is TRBV27 and J usage is TRBJ2-5, with TRBD2 identical over 13 bases. The CDR3 consists of 15 residues. The V gene's germline CDR1 is MNHEY and CDR2 SMNVEV (reference sequence). The ends lost 4 bases at V and 3 bases at J; junction bases unmatched: 2. As DNA, the CDR3 is TGTGCCAGCAGTTCCGGGACTAGCGGGAAAGAGACCCAGTACTTC. Encoded protein: CASSSGTSGKETQYF.

The CDR3 coding sequence is TGTGCCAGCAGCTTAGGTTACACCCGAGGGATGCCCCAGCATTTT. It codes for CASSLGYTRGMPQHF. This sequence joins TRBV7-2 and TRBJ1-5, with D uncertain. The V and J ends lost 1 base and 9 bases respectively, with 16 bases between them. CDR1 and CDR2 from the germline V gene are SGHTA and FQGNSA. The CDR3 sequence is 15 residues long.

This clonotype was recorded at least ten times. The V and J genes are TRBV6-5 and TRBJ2-7; no clear D. This CDR3 has 15 amino acids. The V gene lost 1 base and the J gene lost 5 bases, with 15 bases spanning the gap. CDR1 and CDR2 (germline): MNHEY, SVGAGI. CDR3 loop: CASSYFAHTENEQYF. CDR3 DNA: TGTGCCAGCAGTTACTTCGCCCATACTGAAAACGAGCAGTACTTC.

V usage is TRBV10-2 and J usage is TRBJ1-5; D may be TRBD1 (5 bases). The CDR3 runs 12 residues. V gave up 3 bases and J gave up 5 bases, with 5 bases separating them. Germline CDR1 and CDR2: WSHSY and SAAADI. The CDR3 region is CASSEGDQPQHF. In nucleotides, the CDR3 is TGCGCCAGCAGTGAAGGGGATCAGCCCCAGCATTTT.

CDR3 DNA: TGCAGCGGGGCAGACAGCGACTGCTACGAGCAGTACTTC. Amino acids: CSGADSDCYEQYF. The chain carries TRBV29-1 and TRBJ2-7; D is perhaps TRBD1 (5 bases). Germline values: CDR1 SQVTM, CDR2 ANQGSEA. The V and J ends lost 7 bases and 3 bases respectively, with 16 bases between them. The CDR3 is 13 residues long.

The V and J genes are TRBV29-1 and TRBJ1-2; D is uncertain. V lost 4 bases and J 6 bases, leaving 6 bases between the germline ends. The CDR3 has 10 amino acids. CDR1 and CDR2 from the germline V gene are SQVTM and ANQGSEA. The CDR3 sequence is CSVGVNGYTF. In nucleotides, the CDR3 is TGCAGCGTTGGGGTGAATGGCTACACCTTC.

This clonotype occurred many times. The chain joins TRBV6-6 to TRBJ1-4; 9 bases match TRBD1. The junction had 11 bases not matched to a gene; V was cut back by 5 bases and J by 7 bases. Germline V gives CDR1 MNHNY, CDR2 SVGAGI (reference sequence). The length of the CDR3 is 16 residues. The CDR3 DNA reads TGTGCCAGCAGTCGAAGGGGCAGGGACAGGGTTGAAAAACTGTTTTTT. It is translated as CASSRRGRDRVEKLFF.

This clonotype has ten or more counts. The chain uses TRBV6-1 and TRBJ1-2, with 7 bases that match TRBD1. The V and J ends lost 3 bases and 4 bases, in that order; junction bases with no gene match: 5. CDR1 MNHNS and CDR2 SASEGT come from the germline V gene. The CDR3 has 14 residues. CDR3 in amino acids: CASSEPGGSYGYTF. As DNA, the CDR3 is TGTGCCAGCAGTGAGCCAGGGGGTTCCTATGGCTACACCTTC.

This clonotype was counted only a few times. A much larger clone differs from this one at a single base, so this may be a read error. The chain employs TRBV6-1 and TRBJ1-2; a weak D match, TRBD1 (5 bases). Germline assignment: CDR1 MNHNS and CDR2 SASEGT. The CDR3 has 18 residues. Trimming left V 5 bases short and J 3 bases short, with 25 bases between. The CDR3 is CASSLTRGRALTDYGYTF. The CDR3, as DNA: TGTGCCAGCAGTCTGACCCGGGGCAGGGCTCTTACGGACTATGGCTACACCTTC.

The DNA of the CDR3 is TGTGCCACCAGTGATCCGGGACAGGGTTTTGAAAAACTGTTTTTT. This gives the protein CATSDPGQGFEKLFF. The V call is TRBV24-1, the J call TRBJ1-4, with 9 nucleotides matching TRBD1. The ends lost 3 bases at V and 7 bases at J; junction bases unmatched: 5. Per germline, CDR1 KGHDR and CDR2 SFDVKD. This CDR3 is 15 amino acids long.

Ten or more counts support this clonotype. V is TRBV6-5 and J is TRBJ2-7; D possibly corresponds to TRBD1 (5 bases). Germline lookup yields CDR1 MNHEY and CDR2 SVGAGI. V was pared by 0 bases and J by 0 bases, with 12 bases between. CDR3 length: 16 residues. The CDR3 DNA is TGTGCCAGCAGTTACTCGACTGGGGCCGCCTCCTACGAGCAGTACTTC. Translated: CASSYSTGAASYEQYF.